The 3 T cell receptor beta chains below come from one sample, sequenced in a study of cytomegalovirus exposure and HLA in healthy donors (dated by TCRdb to about 2017). The library was obtained by the immunoSEQ multiplex PCR assay. The multiplex PCR relied on a mix of 60 forward primers for TCR Vbeta segments and 13 reverse primers for TCR Jbeta segments. Held by TCRdb, this immuneACCESS table contains in-frame sequences only and omits some clones. Under half of the omission traces to an unresolved V gene where checked; the cause of the rest is unknown. For this sample the table gives approximately 97,000 clones, of which around 73% were detected only once. Roughly 4% of the sample belongs to the ten largest clones. Sequencing was performed on PBMCs. The receptors derive from a man aged 35 to 55 in good health and CMV-seronegative.

This clone occurred a few times. This sequence joins TRBV5-5 and TRBJ1-6; D not certain. The CDR3 totals 16 residues. The V gene lost 1 base and the J gene lost 8 bases, with 16 bases spanning the gap. Per germline, CDR1 SGHKS and CDR2 YYEKEE (reference sequence). The chain's CDR3 is CASSLTPLRRDSPLHF. CDR3 DNA: TGTGCCAGCAGCTTGACCCCTTTAAGGAGGGATTCACCCCTCCACTTT.

The gene calls are TRBV2 and TRBJ1-5, with TRBD1 matching over 7 bases. The J segment lost 0 bases and the V segment lost 4 bases, leaving 6 bases of the junction unmatched. The length of the CDR3 is 16 residues. Germline V gene sequence: CDR1 SNHLY, CDR2 FYNNEI. CDR3 loop: CASSAFGTVSNQPQHF. CDR3 nucleotide sequence: TGTGCCAGCAGTGCATTTGGGACAGTTAGCAATCAGCCCCAGCATTTT.

This clone has a handful of counts. The chain uses TRBV7-6 and TRBJ2-7; 8 bases match TRBD1. CDR1 and CDR2 (germline): SGHVS, FNYEAQ. The CDR3 is made up of 15 amino acids. The V segment lost 5 bases and the J segment 4 bases; nucleotides outside the gene matches: 10. The CDR3 DNA reads as TGTGCCAGCAGCCTACAGACAGGGGTAGGGTACGAGCAGTACTTC. It yields the protein CASSLQTGVGYEQYF.